The following is a T cell receptor (beta chain) sequence with its context. Its antigen is unidentified. The CDR3 end is not reached by the read, which stops 3 residues before it; the germline J gene fills it in. immunoSEQ multiplex PCR used an average of around 1,200 ng genomic DNA. TCRdb's copy holds only in-frame clones and misses some; the assay was immunoSEQ multiplex PCR. The sample table includes 30,000 to 40,000 clones. This sample stems from a study of T cells in women clearing cervical HPV infection. Germline loops: CDR1 SQVTM, CDR2 ANQGSEA. This CDR3 region has 14 residues. The ends were cut back, 4 bases at V and 2 bases at J, with 12 bases in the middle. Study conclusions and caveats: TRBV6-7 abundance was lower in cases than controls (0.11% versus 0.16%).

The TCR was taken from a woman aged 18-70 years with a cervical HPV16 infection that either progressed to CIN3+ or cleared (not recorded which). The rearrangement links TRBV29-1 to TRBJ2-1; possible D gene TRBD2, 6 bases. Sequenced input: blood buffy coat. The sequenced CDR3 bases are TGCAGCGTTGTCTTAGCGGTCCCCTACAATGAG. Amino acid sequence: CSVVLAVPYNE. From start to end, the CDR3 is CSVVLAVPYNEQFF.